Below, 9 T cell receptor beta chains from the same sample are listed, as sequenced in a study of shared clonotypes between healthy human individuals. The repertoire was sequenced with immunoSEQ multiplex PCR; TCRdb's copy has only in-frame clones and lacks some. The repertoire includes 190,000 or so clones, about 66% of them detected once, and around 9.3% sits in the top ten. Sequencing input: memory CD4+ T cells sorted from blood. The subset was: CD45RA-negative fraction. Every receptor here comes from a man aged 30-40 years in good health.

The chain uses TRBV28 and TRBJ2-1; possible D gene TRBD2, 5 bases. CDR3 length: 15 residues. V was pared by 6 bases and J by 1 base, with 13 bases between. CDR1 and CDR2 (germline): MDHEN, SYDVKM. The CDR3 DNA reads as TGTGCCAGCAGACCCCGGGGAGAGTCCTACAATGAGCAGTTCTTC. It translates to CASRPRGESYNEQFF.

This clone came up many times. The V call is TRBV18, the J call TRBJ2-7; 9 nucleotides match TRBD1. Looked up from germline, CDR1 is KGHSH and CDR2 is LQKENI. The CDR3 runs to 15 residues. Germline trimming cut 3 bases from V and 4 bases from J; bases unmatched to any gene: 7. In DNA, the CDR3 is TGTGCCAGCTCACCTCTACAGGGGGCGGCGTACGAGCAGTACTTC. Amino acid sequence: CASSPLQGAAYEQYF.

The chain recombines TRBV27 with TRBJ1-3; no clear D gene. Trimming cost V 2 bases and J 0 bases, with 14 bases left between them. The CDR3 contains 17 residues. Germline CDR1 and CDR2: MNHEY and SMNVEV (reference sequence). The CDR3 protein is CASSLRLGDNSGNTIYF. CDR3 sequence (DNA): TGTGCCAGCAGTTTAAGGCTAGGAGACAACTCTGGAAACACCATATATTTT.

This clone came up a few times. The chain carries TRBV25-1 and TRBJ2-1, with 8 bases matching TRBD2. The CDR3 extends over 15 amino acids. J gave up 9 bases and V 4 bases, and 11 bases lay outside the gene matches. Germline V gene data show CDR1 as MGHDK and CDR2 as SYGVNS. CDR3 region: CASSARTSFSGEQFF. The CDR3 DNA follows: TGTGCCAGCAGTGCGAGGACTAGCTTTAGCGGTGAGCAGTTCTTC.

V usage is TRBV5-1 and J usage is TRBJ1-2, with D unclear. The CDR3 has 14 residues. Germline assignment: CDR1 SGHRS and CDR2 YFSETQ. Trimming removed 0 bases from V and 4 bases from J, with 10 bases in between. CDR3 amino acids: CASSLGEQVYGYTF. The DNA of the CDR3 is TGCGCCAGCAGCTTGGGGGAGCAGGTCTATGGCTACACCTTC.

J is TRBJ1-2 and V is TRBV6-1, with a weak D call TRBD1 (6 bases). The length of the CDR3 is 17 residues. The V and J ends lost 5 bases and 3 bases respectively, with 22 bases between them. From germline, CDR1 is MNHNS and CDR2 SASEGT. The DNA of the CDR3 is TGTGCCAGCAGTAAAGGGGGTATCGGTGGGAACTACTATGGCTACACCTTC. It codes for CASSKGGIGGNYYGYTF.

This clone was counted once. The rearrangement links TRBV9 to TRBJ2-5; D uncertain. With 0 bases removed from V and 0 bases from J, the gap between germline ends came to 9 bases. Germline CDR1 and CDR2: SGDLS and YYNGEE. The CDR3 runs to 15 residues. The CDR3 region has the DNA TGTGCCAGCAGCGTAGACTCCACCCACCAAGAGACCCAGTACTTC. It specifies CASSVDSTHQETQYF.

This clone has only a few counts. This chain joins TRBV7-9 and TRBJ2-5, with 9 bases identical to TRBD1. J was trimmed by 2 bases and V by 5 bases; bases with no gene match: 6. Germline-derived CDR1 and CDR2 are SEHNR and FQNEAQ (reference sequence). This CDR3 has 15 amino acids. CDR3 residues: CASSRGTGSQETQYF. The DNA of the CDR3 is TGTGCCAGCAGCAGAGGGACAGGGTCTCAAGAGACCCAGTACTTC.

This clone was recorded a few times. The chain combines TRBV7-8 with TRBJ1-4, with D maybe TRBD1 (5 bases). The V gene's germline CDR1 is SGHVS and CDR2 FQNEAQ. The V gene lost 5 bases and the J gene lost 6 bases, with 19 bases spanning the gap. The CDR3 runs 16 residues. DNA of the CDR3: TGTGCCAGCAGCCCACCGGTGGCAGGGCTTCATGAAAAACTGTTTTTT. This translates into CASSPPVAGLHEKLFF.